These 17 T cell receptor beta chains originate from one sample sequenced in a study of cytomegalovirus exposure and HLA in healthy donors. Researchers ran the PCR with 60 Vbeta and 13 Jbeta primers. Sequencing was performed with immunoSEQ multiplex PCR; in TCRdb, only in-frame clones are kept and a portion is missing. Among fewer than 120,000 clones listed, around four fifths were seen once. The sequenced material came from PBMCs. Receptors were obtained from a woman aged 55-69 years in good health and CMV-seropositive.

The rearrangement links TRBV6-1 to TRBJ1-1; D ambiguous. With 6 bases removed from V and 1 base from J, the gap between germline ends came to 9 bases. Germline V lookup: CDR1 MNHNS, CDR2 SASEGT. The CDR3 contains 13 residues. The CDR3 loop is CASRIRGNTEAFF. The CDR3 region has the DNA TGTGCCAGCAGAATTCGGGGGAACACTGAAGCTTTCTTT.

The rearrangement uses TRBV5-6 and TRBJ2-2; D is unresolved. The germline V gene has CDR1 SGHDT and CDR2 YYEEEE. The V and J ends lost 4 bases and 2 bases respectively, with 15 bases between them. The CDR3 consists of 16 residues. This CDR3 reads CASSNMASLNTGELFF. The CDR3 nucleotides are TGTGCCAGCAGCAATATGGCATCTCTTAACACCGGGGAGCTGTTTTTT.

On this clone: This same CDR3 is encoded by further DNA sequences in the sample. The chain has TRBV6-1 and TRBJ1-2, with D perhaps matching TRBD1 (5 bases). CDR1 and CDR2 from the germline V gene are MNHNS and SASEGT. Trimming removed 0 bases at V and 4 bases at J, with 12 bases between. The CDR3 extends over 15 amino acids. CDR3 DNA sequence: TGTGCCAGCAGTGAAGCGTTCGGGACTTTCTATGGCTACACCTTC. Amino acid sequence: CASSEAFGTFYGYTF.

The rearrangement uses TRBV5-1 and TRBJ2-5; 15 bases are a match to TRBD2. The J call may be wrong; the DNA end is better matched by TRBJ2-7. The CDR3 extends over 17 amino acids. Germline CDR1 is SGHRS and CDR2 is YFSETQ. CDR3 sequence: CASSLKGTSGRTYEQYF. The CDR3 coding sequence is TGCGCCAGCAGCTTGAAGGGGACTAGCGGGAGGACCTACGAGCAGTACTTC.

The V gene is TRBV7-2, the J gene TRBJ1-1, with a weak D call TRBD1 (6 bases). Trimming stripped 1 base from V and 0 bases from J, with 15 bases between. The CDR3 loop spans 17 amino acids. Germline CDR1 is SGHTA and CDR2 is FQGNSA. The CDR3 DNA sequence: TGTGCCAGCAGCTTAGGGGTGAACAGGGACCTGAACACTGAAGCTTTCTTT. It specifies CASSLGVNRDLNTEAFF.

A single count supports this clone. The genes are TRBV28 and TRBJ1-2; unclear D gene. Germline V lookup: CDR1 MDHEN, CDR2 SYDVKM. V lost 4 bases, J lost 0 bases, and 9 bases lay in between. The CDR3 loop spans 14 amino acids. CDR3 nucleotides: TGTGCCAGCAGTTGGGAGGGATCTAACTATGGCTACACCTTC. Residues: CASSWEGSNYGYTF.

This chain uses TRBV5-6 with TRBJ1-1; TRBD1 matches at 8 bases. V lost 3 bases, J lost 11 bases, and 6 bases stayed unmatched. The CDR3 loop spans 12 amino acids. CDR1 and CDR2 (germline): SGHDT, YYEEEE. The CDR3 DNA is TGTGCCAGCAGCTCAGGGGGCGCGGAGGCTTTCTTT. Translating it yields CASSSGGAEAFF.

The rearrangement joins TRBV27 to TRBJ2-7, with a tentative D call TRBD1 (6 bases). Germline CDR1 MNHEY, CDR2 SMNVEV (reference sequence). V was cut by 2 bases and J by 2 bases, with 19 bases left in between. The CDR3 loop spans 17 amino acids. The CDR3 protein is CASSLLSIRDTAYEQYF. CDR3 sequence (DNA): TGTGCCAGCAGTTTACTTTCTATCCGGGACACAGCCTACGAGCAGTACTTC.

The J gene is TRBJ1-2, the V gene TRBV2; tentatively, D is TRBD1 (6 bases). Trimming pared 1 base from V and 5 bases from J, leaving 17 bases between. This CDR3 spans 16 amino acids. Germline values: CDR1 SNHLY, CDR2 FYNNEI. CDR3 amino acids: CASSEGPQGWGYGYTF. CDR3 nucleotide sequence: TGTGCCAGCAGTGAAGGGCCACAGGGCTGGGGTTATGGCTACACCTTC.

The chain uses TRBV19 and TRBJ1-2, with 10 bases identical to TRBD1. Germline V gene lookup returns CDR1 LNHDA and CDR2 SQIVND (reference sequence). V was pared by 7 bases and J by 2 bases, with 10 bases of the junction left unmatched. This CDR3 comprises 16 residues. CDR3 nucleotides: TGTGCCAGTAAAGTATTGGCGGGACAGGGGAACTATGGCTACACCTTC. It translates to CASKVLAGQGNYGYTF. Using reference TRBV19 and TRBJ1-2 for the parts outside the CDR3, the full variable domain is DGGITQSPKYLFRKEGQNVTLSCEQNLNHDAMYWYRQDPGQGLRLIYYSQIVNDFQKGDIAEGYSVSREKKESFPLTVTSAQKNPTAFYLCASKVLAGQGNYGYTFGSGTRLTVV.

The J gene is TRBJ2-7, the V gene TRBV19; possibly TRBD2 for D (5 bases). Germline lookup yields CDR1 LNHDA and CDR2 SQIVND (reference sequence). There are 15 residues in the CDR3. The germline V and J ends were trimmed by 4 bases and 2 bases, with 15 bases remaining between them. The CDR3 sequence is CASSTISDGTYEQYF. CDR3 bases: TGTGCCAGTAGTACAATCTCGGACGGGACCTACGAGCAGTACTTC.

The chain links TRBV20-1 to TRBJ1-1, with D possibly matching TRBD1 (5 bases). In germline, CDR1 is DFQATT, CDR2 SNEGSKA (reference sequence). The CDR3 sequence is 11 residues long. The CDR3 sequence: CRRDVGGEAFF. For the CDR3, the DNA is TGCAGGAGAGACGTGGGGGGTGAAGCTTTCTTT.

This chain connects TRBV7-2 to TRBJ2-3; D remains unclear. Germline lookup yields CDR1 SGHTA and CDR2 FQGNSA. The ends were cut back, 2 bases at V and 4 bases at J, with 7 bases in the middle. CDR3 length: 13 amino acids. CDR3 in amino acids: CASSLNTADTQYF. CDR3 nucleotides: TGTGCCAGCAGCTTAAATACGGCAGATACGCAGTATTTT.

CDR3 in DNA: TGCAGTGCTCAGGGTAACTATGGCTACACCTTC. Amino acids: CSAQGNYGYTF. The chain uses TRBV20-1 and TRBJ1-2; perhaps TRBD1 as D (5 bases). This CDR3 spans 11 amino acids. Germline values: CDR1 DFQATT, CDR2 SNEGSKA (reference sequence). The germline V and J ends were trimmed by 5 bases and 1 base, with 5 bases remaining between them.

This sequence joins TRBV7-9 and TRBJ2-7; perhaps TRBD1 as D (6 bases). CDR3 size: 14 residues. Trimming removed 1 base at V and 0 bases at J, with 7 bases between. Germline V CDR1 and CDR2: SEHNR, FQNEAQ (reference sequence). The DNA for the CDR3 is TGTGCCAGCAGCTTAGGGGACACCTCCTACGAGCAGTACTTC. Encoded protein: CASSLGDTSYEQYF.

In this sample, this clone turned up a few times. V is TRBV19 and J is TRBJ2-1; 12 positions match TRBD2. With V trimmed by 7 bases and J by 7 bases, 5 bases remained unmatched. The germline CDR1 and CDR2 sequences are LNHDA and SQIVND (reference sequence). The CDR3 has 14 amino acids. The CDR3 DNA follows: TGTGCCAGTACCAGTCTAGCGGGAGGGAATGAGCAGTTCTTC. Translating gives CASTSLAGGNEQFF. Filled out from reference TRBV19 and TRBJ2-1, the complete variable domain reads DGGITQSPKYLFRKEGQNVTLSCEQNLNHDAMYWYRQDPGQGLRLIYYSQIVNDFQKGDIAEGYSVSREKKESFPLTVTSAQKNPTAFYLCASTSLAGGNEQFFGPGTRLTVL.

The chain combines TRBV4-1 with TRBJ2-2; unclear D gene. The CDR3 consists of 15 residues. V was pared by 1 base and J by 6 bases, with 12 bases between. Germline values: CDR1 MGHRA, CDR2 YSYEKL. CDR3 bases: TGCGCCAGCAGCCAAGCTGACCGCCTAGCCGGGGAGCTGTTTTTT. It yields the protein CASSQADRLAGELFF.